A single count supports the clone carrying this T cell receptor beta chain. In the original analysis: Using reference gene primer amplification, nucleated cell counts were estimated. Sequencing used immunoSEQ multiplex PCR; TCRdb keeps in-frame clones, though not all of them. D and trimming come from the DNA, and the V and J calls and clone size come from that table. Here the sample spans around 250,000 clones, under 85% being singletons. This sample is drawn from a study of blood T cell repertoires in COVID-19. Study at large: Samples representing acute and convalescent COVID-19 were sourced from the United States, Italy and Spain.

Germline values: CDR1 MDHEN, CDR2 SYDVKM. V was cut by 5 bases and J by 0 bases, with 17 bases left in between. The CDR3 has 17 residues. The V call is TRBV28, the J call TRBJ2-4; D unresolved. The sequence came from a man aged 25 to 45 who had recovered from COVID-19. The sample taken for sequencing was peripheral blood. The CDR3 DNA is TGTGCCAGCAGTCCCTCGCTCTTGCGGAAAGCCAAAAACATTCAGTACTTC. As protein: CASSPSLLRKAKNIQYF.